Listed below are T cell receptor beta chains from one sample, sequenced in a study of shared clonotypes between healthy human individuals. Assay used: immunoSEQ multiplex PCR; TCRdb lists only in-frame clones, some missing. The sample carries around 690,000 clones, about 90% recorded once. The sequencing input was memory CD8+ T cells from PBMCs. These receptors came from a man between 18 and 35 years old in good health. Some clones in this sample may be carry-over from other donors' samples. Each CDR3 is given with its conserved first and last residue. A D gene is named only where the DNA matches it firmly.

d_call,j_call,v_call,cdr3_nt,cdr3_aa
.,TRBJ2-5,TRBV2,TGTGCCAGCAGCGGCGGACAGATTAAAGAGACCCAGTACTTC,CASSGGQIKETQYF
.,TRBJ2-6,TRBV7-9,TGTGCCAGCACCCCCCCGGTTCCGTCTGGGGCCAACGTCCTGACTTTC,CASTPPVPSGANVLTF
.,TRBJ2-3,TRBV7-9,TGTGCCCAACGTCCGCCTAGCACAGATACGCAGTATTTT,CAQRPPSTDTQYF
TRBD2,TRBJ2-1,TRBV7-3,TGTGCCAGCAGCTTAGAGCGCCTAGCGGGTTACTACAATGAGCAGTTCTTC,CASSLERLAGYYNEQFF
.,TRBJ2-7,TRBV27,TGTGCCAGCAGTCGGGATCTCTTTTTTCTCGAGCAGTACTTC,CASSRDLFFLEQYF
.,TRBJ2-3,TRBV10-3,TGTGCCATCAGTGACCGAGGCACAGATACGCAGTATTTT,CAISDRGTDTQYF
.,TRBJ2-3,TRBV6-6,TGTGCCAGCAGTCCGGAGGGTCTAGCCGCAGATACGCAGTATTTT,CASSPEGLAADTQYF
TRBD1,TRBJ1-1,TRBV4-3,TGCGCCAGCAGCCAATACAGGGGCCCGTACACTGAAGCTTTCTTT,CASSQYRGPYTEAFF
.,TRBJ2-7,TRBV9,TGTGCCAGCAGCTTCAGCGGACAAACGAGCTCCTACGAGCAGTACTTC,CASSFSGQTSSYEQYF
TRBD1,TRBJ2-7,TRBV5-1,TGCGCCAGCAGCTTGTGGAGGGGACAGGGAAGCTACGAGCAGTACTTC,CASSLWRGQGSYEQYF
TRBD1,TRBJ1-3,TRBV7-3,TGTGCCAGCAGCTGGGACAGTAACACCATATATTTT,CASSWDSNTIYF
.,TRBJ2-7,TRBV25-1,TGTGCCAGCAGTAGGCCCGGGACAATCTACGAGCAGTACTTC,CASSRPGTIYEQYF
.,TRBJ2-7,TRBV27,TGTGCCAGCAGTTTCCGGTTGGCCCGGGGGTACGAGCAGTACTTC,CASSFRLARGYEQYF
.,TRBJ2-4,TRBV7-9,TGTGCCAGCAGCTTAGTCGACGGCGGGTCTTTCGACTTC,CASSLVDGGSFDF
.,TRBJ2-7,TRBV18,TGTGCCAGCTCACCGTCGGCCGGGTACGAGCAGTACTTC,CASSPSAGYEQYF
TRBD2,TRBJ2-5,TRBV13,TGTGCCAGCAGCTTAGTGACTAGCGGGAGTTTTCAAGAGACCCAGTACTTC,CASSLVTSGSFQETQYF